These T cell receptor beta chains were read from a single sample in a study of read filtering for tumor transcriptome and immune sequencing. TCRdb fed the reads into MiXCR, producing one record per CDR3 protein. The profile shows around 140,000 distinct CDR3 sequences, over 10% of them singletons. The sample comprised a population of CD138-negative cells sorted from bone marrow. The source is a donor over 35 with multiple myeloma. The CDR3 runs from the conserved cysteine through the conserved F or W. The D gene is left open where the match is weak. Size is omitted from some rows. Given values are once, few, many or a class for expanded clones.

>many|13|NA|TRBJ2-5|TRBV12-3/TRBV12-4
TGTGCCAGCTGGGGGAGCGCTGAAGAGACCCAGTACTTC
CASWGSAEETQYF
>many|13|TRBD1|TRBJ1-2|TRBV19
TGTGCCAGTAGTGGACAGGGGGCAGATGGCTACACCTTC
CASSGQGADGYTF
>many|12|NA|TRBJ2-1|TRBV19
TGTGCCAGTAGTCCGGGACCAAGGGAGCAGTTCTTC
CASSPGPREQFF
>many|15|NA|TRBJ2-1|TRBV11-2
TGTGCCAGCAGCTTAGAGGGAAGCTCCTACAATGAGCAGTTCTTC
CASSLEGSSYNEQFF
>many|14|NA|TRBJ1-5|TRBV4-1
TGCGCCAGCAGCCAAGTGCGGTCGGATCAGCCCCAGCATTTT
CASSQVRSDQPQHF
>NA|15|TRBD1|TRBJ2-7|TRBV3-1
TGTGCCAGCAGCCTATTAGACAGGGCATACTACGAGCAGTACTTC
CASSLLDRAYYEQYF
>many|15|TRBD2|TRBJ2-3|TRBV10-2
TGCGCCAGCAGCCAGGGACTAGCGGGAGCAGATACGCAGTATTTT
CASSQGLAGADTQYF
>many|18|TRBD2|TRBJ2-6|TRBV20-1
TGCAGTGCTAGTCGACTAGCGGGGGAACTCTCTGGGGCCAACGTCCTGACTTTC
CSASRLAGELSGANVLTF
>many|12|TRBD1|TRBJ1-5|TRBV19
TGTGCCAGTGCGACAGGGATGCAGCCCCAGCATTTT
CASATGMQPQHF
>many|12|NA|TRBJ2-1|TRBV6-6
TGTGCCAGCAGTGCCGACTACAATGAGCAGTTCTTC
CASSADYNEQFF
>few|16|TRBD1|TRBJ1-2|TRBV7-2
TGTGCCACCTATTCCCGGGACAGGGGGCCTAACTATGGCTACACCTTC
CATYSRDRGPNYGYTF
>many|15|TRBD1|TRBJ2-2|TRBV20-1
TGCAGTGCTAGTGACAGGGGGCCAGCTGGAGGGGAGCTGTTTTTT
CSASDRGPAGGELFF
>many|14|NA|TRBJ2-5|TRBV5-6
TGTGCCAGCAGCTTGGGGTCAGAAGTAGAGACCCAGTACTTC
CASSLGSEVETQYF
>many|17|TRBD2|TRBJ2-3|TRBV24-1
TGTGCCACCAGTGATTTGCGGACTAGCGGGAGCACAGATACGCAGTATTTT
CATSDLRTSGSTDTQYF
>many|14|NA|TRBJ2-7|TRBV27
TGTGCCAGCAGTTTAGTGGCCAGCCCAAGGGAGCAGTACTTC
CASSLVASPREQYF
>many|13|NA|TRBJ2-1|TRBV5-1
TGCGCCAGCAGCTTGGACGCGGCCCCTCATAAGTTCTTC
CASSLDAAPHKFF
>many|14|TRBD2|TRBJ2-1|TRBV3-1
TGTGCCAGCACTTTAGCGGGAGTATTGAATGAGCAGTTCTTC
CASTLAGVLNEQFF
>many|12|NA|TRBJ2-7|TRBV20-1
TGCAGTGCTAGTAGCGAAACCTACGAGCAGTACTTC
CSASSETYEQYF
>many|14|NA|TRBJ1-1|TRBV10-3
TGTGCCATCACCGCAGTGCAAGGAGACACTGAAGCTTTCTTT
CAITAVQGDTEAFF
>many|13|NA|TRBJ2-1|TRBV2
TGTGCCACCAAAAGAGAGGCAATGGATGAGCAGTTCTTC
CATKREAMDEQFF
>many|13|NA|TRBJ1-1|TRBV20-1
TGCAGTGCTAGTGGGGGACCATACACTGAAGCTTTCTTT
CSASGGPYTEAFF
>many|15|TRBD1|TRBJ2-7|TRBV6-5
TGTGCCAGCAGTTACTCGGGACAGGGGGCGAGGGAGCAGTACTTC
CASSYSGQGAREQYF
>many|16|NA|TRBJ2-1|TRBV10-1
TGCGCCAGCAGTGGGATTGGGGGAAGCTCCTACAATGAGCAGTTCTTC
CASSGIGGSSYNEQFF
>many|15|TRBD2|TRBJ2-1|TRBV14
TGTGCCAGCAGCCGGTGGGAGGGCTCCTACAATGAGCAGTTCTTC
CASSRWEGSYNEQFF
>many|13|NA|TRBJ2-1|TRBV19
TGTGCCAGTAGTATTCTAACTTACAATGAGCAGTTCTTC
CASSILTYNEQFF
>many|16|TRBD1|TRBJ2-7|TRBV11-2
TGTGCCAGCAGCTTAGATCCCCGGACAGGGTTTCACGAGCAGTACTTC
CASSLDPRTGFHEQYF
>many|13|NA|TRBJ1-4|TRBV20-1
TGCAGTGCTAGTCGCACAGGTCGGGAAAAACTGTTTTTT
CSASRTGREKLFF
>many|15|NA|TRBJ2-1|TRBV15
TGTGCCACCAGCAGAGTGCTCAGCTCCTACAATGAGCAGTTCTTC
CATSRVLSSYNEQFF
>many|14|NA|TRBJ2-7|TRBV12-3/TRBV12-4
TGTGCCAGCAGTTTTGGCAGGGAAACCTACGAACAGTACTTC
CASSFGRETYEQYF
>many|14|NA|TRBJ2-3|TRBV11-2
TGTGCCAGCAGCTTGATGGCAACCACAGATACGCAGTATTTT
CASSLMATTDTQYF
>many|16|NA|TRBJ2-1|TRBV5-4
TGTGCCAGCAGCCCGGTCAGGGGCAGCTCCTACAATGAGCAGTTCTTC
CASSPVRGSSYNEQFF
>medium-sized|13|NA|TRBJ1-4|TRBV29-1
TGCAGCGTTCTCAGGGGAGGGAGTGAAAAACTGTTTTTT
CSVLRGGSEKLFF
>many|16|TRBD2|TRBJ2-3|TRBV6-5
TGTGCCAGCAGGATCTATAGCGGGACTAACACAGATACGCAGTATTTT
CASRIYSGTNTDTQYF
>few|14|TRBD2|TRBJ2-2|TRBV20-1
TGCAGTGCCAAGCGGGGAGGGGTCACCGGGGAGCTGTTTTTT
CSAKRGGVTGELFF
>NA|14|NA|TRBJ1-3|TRBV2
TGTGCCGGCAGTGAACTGCCCACTGGAAACACCATATATTTT
CAGSELPTGNTIYF
>many|11|NA|TRBJ2-1|TRBV29-1
TGCAGCGTTCGTCTTGGTGCTGAGCAGTTCTTC
CSVRLGAEQFF
>many|16|TRBD1|TRBJ2-2|TRBV7-9
TGTGCCAGCAGCTTAGCCCCGGGACAGAAGACCGGGGAGCTGTTTTTT
CASSLAPGQKTGELFF
>many|13|NA|TRBJ1-1|TRBV7-2
TGTGCCAGCAGCTTAGATGTCAACACTGAAGCTTTCTTT
CASSLDVNTEAFF
>many|14|NA|TRBJ2-1|TRBV29-1
TGCAGCGCCGTTCGGGCAGGCTCCTACAATGAGCAGTTCTTC
CSAVRAGSYNEQFF
>many|13|NA|TRBJ2-7|TRBV7-2
TGTGCCAGTGGGACTTCAGGTGGTCTCGAGCAGTACTTC
CASGTSGGLEQYF